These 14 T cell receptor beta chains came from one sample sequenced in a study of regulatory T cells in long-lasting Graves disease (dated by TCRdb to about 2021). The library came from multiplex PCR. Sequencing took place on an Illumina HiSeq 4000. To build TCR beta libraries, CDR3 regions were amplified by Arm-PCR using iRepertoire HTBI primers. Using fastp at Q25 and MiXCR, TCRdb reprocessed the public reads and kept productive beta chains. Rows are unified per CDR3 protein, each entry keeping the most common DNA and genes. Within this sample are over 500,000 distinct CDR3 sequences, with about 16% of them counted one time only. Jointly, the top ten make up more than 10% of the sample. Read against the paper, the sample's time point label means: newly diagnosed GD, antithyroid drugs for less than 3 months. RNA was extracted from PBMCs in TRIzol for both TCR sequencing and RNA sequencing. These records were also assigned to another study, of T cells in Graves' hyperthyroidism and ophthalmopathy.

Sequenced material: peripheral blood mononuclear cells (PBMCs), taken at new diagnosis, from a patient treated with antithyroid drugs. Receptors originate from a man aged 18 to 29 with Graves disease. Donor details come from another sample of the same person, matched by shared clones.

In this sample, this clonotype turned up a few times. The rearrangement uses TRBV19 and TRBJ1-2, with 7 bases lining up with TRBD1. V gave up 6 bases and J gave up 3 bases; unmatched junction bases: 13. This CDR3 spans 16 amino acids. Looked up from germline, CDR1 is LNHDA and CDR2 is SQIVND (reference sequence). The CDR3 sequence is CASSGTAQGRDYGYTF. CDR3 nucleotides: TGTGCCAGTAGCGGGACAGCTCAAGGGAGGGACTATGGCTACACCTTC.

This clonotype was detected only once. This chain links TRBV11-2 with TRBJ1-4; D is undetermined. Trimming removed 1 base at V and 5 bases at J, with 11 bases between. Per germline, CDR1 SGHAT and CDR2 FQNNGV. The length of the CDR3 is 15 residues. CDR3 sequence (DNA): TGTGCCAGCAGCTTAGGAGTCGCCTTCAATGAAAAACTGTTTTTT. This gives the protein CASSLGVAFNEKLFF.

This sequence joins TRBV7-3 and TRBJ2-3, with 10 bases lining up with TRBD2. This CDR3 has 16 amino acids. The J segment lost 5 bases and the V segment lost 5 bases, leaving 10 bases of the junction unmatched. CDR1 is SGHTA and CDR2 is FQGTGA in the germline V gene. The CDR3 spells CASSLQAGGALDTQYF. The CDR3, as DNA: TGTGCCAGCAGCCTTCAAGCGGGAGGGGCCTTAGATACGCAGTATTTT.

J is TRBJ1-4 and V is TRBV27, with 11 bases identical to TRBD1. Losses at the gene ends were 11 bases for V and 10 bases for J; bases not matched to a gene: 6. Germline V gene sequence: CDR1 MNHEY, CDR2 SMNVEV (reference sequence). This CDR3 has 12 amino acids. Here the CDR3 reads CASGGTGGKLFF. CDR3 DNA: TGTGCCTCGGGGGGGACAGGGGGAAAACTGTTTTTT.

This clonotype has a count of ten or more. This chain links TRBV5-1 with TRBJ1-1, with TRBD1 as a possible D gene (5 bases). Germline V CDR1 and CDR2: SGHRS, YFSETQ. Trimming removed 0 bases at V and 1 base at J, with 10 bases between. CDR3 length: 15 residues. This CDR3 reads CASSLEPGRNTEAFF. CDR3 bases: TGCGCCAGCAGCTTGGAGCCAGGGAGGAACACTGAAGCTTTCTTT.

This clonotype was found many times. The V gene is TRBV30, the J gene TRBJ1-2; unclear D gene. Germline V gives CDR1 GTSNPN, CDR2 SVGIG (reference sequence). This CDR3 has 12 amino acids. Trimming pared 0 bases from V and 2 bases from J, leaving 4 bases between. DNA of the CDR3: TGTGCCTGGAGTGTATCCAACTATGGCTACACCTTC. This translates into CAWSVSNYGYTF.

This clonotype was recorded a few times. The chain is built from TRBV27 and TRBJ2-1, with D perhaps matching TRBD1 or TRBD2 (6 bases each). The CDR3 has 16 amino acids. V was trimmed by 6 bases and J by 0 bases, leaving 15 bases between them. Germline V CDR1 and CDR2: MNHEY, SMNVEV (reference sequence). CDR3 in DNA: TGTGCCAGCAGGGAGGGGGTCTCGAGCTCCTACAATGAGCAGTTCTTC. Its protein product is CASREGVSSSYNEQFF.

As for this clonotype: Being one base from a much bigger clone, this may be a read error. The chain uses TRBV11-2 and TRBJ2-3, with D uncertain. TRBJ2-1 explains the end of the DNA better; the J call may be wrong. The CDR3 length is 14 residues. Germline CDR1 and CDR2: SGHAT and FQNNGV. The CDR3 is CASSLEAKVHEQFF. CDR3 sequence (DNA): TGTGCCAGCAGCTTAGAGGCAAAGGTCCATGAGCAGTTCTTC.

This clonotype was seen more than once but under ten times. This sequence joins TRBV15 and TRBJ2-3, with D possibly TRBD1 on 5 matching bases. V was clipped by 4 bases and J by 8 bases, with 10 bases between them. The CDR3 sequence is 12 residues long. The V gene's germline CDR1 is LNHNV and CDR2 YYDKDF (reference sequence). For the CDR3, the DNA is TGTGCCACCAGCACAGGGAAGGGTACGCAGTATTTT. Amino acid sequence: CATSTGKGTQYF.

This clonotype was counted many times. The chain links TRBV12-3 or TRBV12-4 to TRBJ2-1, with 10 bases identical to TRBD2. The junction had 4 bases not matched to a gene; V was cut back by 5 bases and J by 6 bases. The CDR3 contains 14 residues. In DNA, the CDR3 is TGTGCCAGCAGTCCCCGACTAGCGGGCAATGAGCAGTTCTTC. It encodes CASSPRLAGNEQFF.

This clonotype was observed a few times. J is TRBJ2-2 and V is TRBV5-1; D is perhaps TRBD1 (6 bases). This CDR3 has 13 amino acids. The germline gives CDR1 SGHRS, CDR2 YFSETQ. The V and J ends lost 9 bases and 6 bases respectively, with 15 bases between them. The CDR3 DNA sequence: TGCGCCACCTCGACTGGGGGCGCCGGGGAGCTGTTTTTT. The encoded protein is CATSTGGAGELFF.

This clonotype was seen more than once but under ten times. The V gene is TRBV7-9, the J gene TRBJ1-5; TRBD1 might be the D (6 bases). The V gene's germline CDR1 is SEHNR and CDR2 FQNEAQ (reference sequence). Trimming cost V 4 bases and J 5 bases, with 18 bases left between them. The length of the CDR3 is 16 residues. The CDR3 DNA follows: TGTGCCAGCAGCTCTACTACAGGGACGGTAGATCAGCCCCAGCATTTT. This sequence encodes CASSSTTGTVDQPQHF.

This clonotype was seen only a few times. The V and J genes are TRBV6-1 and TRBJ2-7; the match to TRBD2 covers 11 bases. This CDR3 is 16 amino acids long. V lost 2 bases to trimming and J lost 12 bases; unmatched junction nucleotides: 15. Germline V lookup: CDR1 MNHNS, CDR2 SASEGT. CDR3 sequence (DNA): TGTGCCAGCAGTGAATCACCCCTAGCGGGAGGTTCTTTTTCGTACTTC. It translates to CASSESPLAGGSFSYF.

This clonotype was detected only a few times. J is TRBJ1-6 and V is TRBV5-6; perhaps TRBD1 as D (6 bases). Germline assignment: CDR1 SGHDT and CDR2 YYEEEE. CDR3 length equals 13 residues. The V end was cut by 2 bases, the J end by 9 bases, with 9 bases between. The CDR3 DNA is TGTGCCAGCAGCTTCGGACAGCCTTCACCCCTCCACTTT. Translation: CASSFGQPSPLHF.